This passage covers 29 T cell receptor beta chains from one sample sequenced in a study of shared T cell receptors in the human thymus. Sequencing used immunoSEQ multiplex PCR; TCRdb keeps in-frame clones, though not all of them. This sample carries hundreds of thousands of clones, around 87% of them seen once, and the ten largest clones take approximately 0.0097%. These sequences were also reported in another study, on human thymus T cells.

The sample taken for sequencing was thymocytes. The source is a boy in the first two years of life with a congenital heart defect.

CDR3: CAWSNTGDQPQHF. CDR3 in DNA: TGTGCCTGGAGCAATACAGGGGATCAGCCCCAGCATTTT. This chain uses TRBV30 with TRBJ1-5, with 7 nucleotides matching TRBD1. The germline V gene has CDR1 GTSNPN and CDR2 SVGIG (reference sequence). The CDR3 is 13 residues long. V shed 3 bases and J 5 bases; nucleotides not matched to a gene: 4.

The rearrangement joins TRBV5-6 to TRBJ2-3, with 12 bases fitting TRBD2. The germline V gene encodes CDR1 SGHDT and CDR2 YYEEEE. J lost 0 bases, V lost 5 bases, and 10 bases had no gene match. This CDR3 has 18 residues. The CDR3 reads CASRELAGGVKSTDTQYF. In DNA form, the CDR3 reads TGTGCCAGCAGAGAACTAGCGGGGGGTGTAAAGAGCACAGATACGCAGTATTTT.

The V and J genes are TRBV30 and TRBJ1-2; 12 bases fit TRBD1. The CDR3 has 13 residues. Germline trimming cut 2 bases from V and 7 bases from J; bases unmatched to any gene: 2. Germline-derived CDR1 and CDR2 are GTSNPN and SVGIG (reference sequence). The CDR3 sequence is CAWSLGQGAGYTF. The CDR3 bases are TGTGCCTGGAGTCTGGGACAGGGGGCTGGCTACACCTTC.

The rearrangement uses TRBV7-8 and TRBJ2-7, with D maybe TRBD1 (7 bases). The CDR3 totals 17 residues. Germline assignment: CDR1 SGHVS and CDR2 FQNEAQ. V was trimmed by 1 base and J by 3 bases, leaving 19 bases between them. CDR3: CASSLGDSGTASYEQYF. The CDR3 bases are TGTGCCAGCAGCTTAGGGGACTCCGGGACAGCCAGCTACGAGCAGTACTTC.

The V call is TRBV2, the J call TRBJ1-6; 7 positions agree with TRBD1. There are 19 residues in the CDR3. Germline CDR1 and CDR2: SNHLY and FYNNEI. Unmatched junction bases numbered 13, after V lost 4 bases and J lost 1 base. The CDR3 region has the DNA TGTGCCAGCAGTGTAAGACAGGGTGGGAACTGGTCCTATAATTCACCCCTCCACTTT. Encoded protein: CASSVRQGGNWSYNSPLHF.

This chain connects TRBV5-6 to TRBJ2-2, with D maybe TRBD1 (6 bases). Germline CDR1 SGHDT, CDR2 YYEEEE. Deletions cut 2 bases from V and 6 bases from J, with 20 bases between. The CDR3 contains 17 residues. This CDR3 is CASSFRVQAQGSGELFF. The CDR3 bases are TGTGCCAGCAGCTTTCGGGTCCAGGCACAGGGCTCCGGGGAGCTGTTTTTT.

The gene calls are TRBV30 and TRBJ2-7; 8 nucleotides align to TRBD2. The CDR3 runs to 15 residues. Germline assignment: CDR1 GTSNPN and CDR2 SVGIG (reference sequence). Trimming took 3 bases from V and 2 from J; bases not matched to a gene: 9. The CDR3 here is CAWRGASGYTYEQYF. DNA of the CDR3: TGTGCCTGGAGAGGGGCTAGCGGGTATACCTACGAGCAGTACTTC.

For the CDR3, the DNA is TGCGCCAGCAGCCAAGACGGGGACTCGAGCACAGATACGCAGTATTTT. This encodes CASSQDGDSSTDTQYF. The chain is built from TRBV4-1 and TRBJ2-3; tentatively, D is TRBD2 (6 bases). The V gene's germline CDR1 is MGHRA and CDR2 YSYEKL. The CDR3 is 16 amino acids. V was shortened by 0 bases and J by 0 bases, with 10 bases between the two germline ends.

The rearrangement links TRBV6-5 to TRBJ1-6; D is ambiguous. Germline V gene lookup returns CDR1 MNHEY and CDR2 SVGAGI. The V end lost 10 bases, the J end lost 5 bases, and 12 bases lay between the germline ends. The CDR3 extends over 13 amino acids. CDR3 amino acids: CATADGDNSPLHF. CDR3 sequence (DNA): TGTGCCACCGCCGACGGAGATAATTCACCCCTCCACTTT.

This sequence joins TRBV4-2 and TRBJ1-1; weak D call: TRBD1 (6 bases). The CDR3 runs to 15 residues. The germline CDR1 and CDR2 sequences are LGHNA and YNFKEQ. V lost 0 bases to trimming and J lost 5 bases, with 13 bases between them. The CDR3 sequence is CASSQDAGERTEAFF. Here the CDR3 DNA reads TGTGCCAGCAGCCAAGATGCAGGGGAGAGGACTGAAGCTTTCTTT.

This chain uses TRBV18 with TRBJ2-7; a weak D match, TRBD1 (5 bases). The CDR3 consists of 16 residues. Germline V gene sequence: CDR1 KGHSH, CDR2 LQKENI. V shed 0 bases and J shed 4 bases, with 16 bases lying between them. The CDR3 reads CASSPPTASEIYEQYF. CDR3 DNA sequence: TGTGCCAGCTCACCACCGACAGCGAGCGAAATTTACGAGCAGTACTTC.

This sequence joins TRBV27 and TRBJ2-5; TRBD1 might be the D (5 bases). This CDR3 region has 17 residues. Trimming took 5 bases from V and 1 from J, leaving 20 bases between them. Per germline, CDR1 MNHEY and CDR2 SMNVEV (reference sequence). The CDR3 nucleotides read TGTGCCAGCAGTCCGAATACAGGTTGGGTCCCCCAAGAGACCCAGTACTTC. This sequence encodes CASSPNTGWVPQETQYF.

This chain connects TRBV28 to TRBJ2-1, with D unclear. Germline-derived CDR1 and CDR2 are MDHEN and SYDVKM. The CDR3 covers 19 residues. Between the trimmed V and J ends, which lost 3 bases and 0 bases, there was a span of 21 bases. CDR3 nucleotides: TGTGCCAGCAGTTTCTCTCGTAAGGCGGAAGGCTTCTCCTACAATGAGCAGTTCTTC. As protein: CASSFSRKAEGFSYNEQFF.

This chain joins TRBV28 and TRBJ2-1; 8 bases are shared with TRBD2. The CDR3 spans 16 residues. The germline gives CDR1 MDHEN, CDR2 SYDVKM. The V and J ends lost 5 bases and 3 bases, in that order; junction bases with no gene match: 9. CDR3 protein: CASSPKLAEFYNEQFF. CDR3 nucleotides: TGTGCCAGCAGTCCAAAACTAGCGGAGTTCTACAATGAGCAGTTCTTC.

The gene calls are TRBV5-1 and TRBJ2-1, with D tentatively TRBD1 (5 bases). V dropped 1 base and J dropped 0 bases, with 11 bases sitting between them. There are 16 residues in the CDR3. Germline CDR1 is SGHRS and CDR2 is YFSETQ. Here the CDR3 DNA reads TGCGCCAGCAGCTTGAAACCCCAGGGCTCCTACAATGAGCAGTTCTTC. This encodes CASSLKPQGSYNEQFF.

This chain links TRBV5-6 with TRBJ2-7; 8 bases map to TRBD2. Germline values: CDR1 SGHDT, CDR2 YYEEEE. The J segment lost 2 bases and the V segment lost 0 bases, leaving 4 bases of the junction unmatched. The CDR3 runs to 15 residues. The CDR3 here is CASSLGAGVAYEQYF. CDR3 coding DNA: TGTGCCAGCAGCTTGGGAGCGGGAGTAGCCTACGAGCAGTACTTC.

The rearrangement uses TRBV2 and TRBJ1-4; TRBD1 aligns across 7 bases. The germline V gene encodes CDR1 SNHLY and CDR2 FYNNEI. The junction had 4 bases not matched to a gene; V was cut back by 1 base and J by 8 bases. This CDR3 has 14 amino acids. The CDR3 region has the DNA TGTGCCAGCAGTGAAGGGCAGGGGGGAGAAAAACTGTTTTTT. Amino acids: CASSEGQGGEKLFF.

The chain couples TRBV19 to TRBJ2-3, with D unclear. The CDR3 loop spans 12 amino acids. From germline, CDR1 is LNHDA and CDR2 SQIVND (reference sequence). Between the trimmed V and J ends, which lost 8 bases and 0 bases, there was a span of 6 bases. The CDR3 reads CASAQSTDTQYF. DNA of the CDR3: TGTGCCAGTGCACAAAGCACAGATACGCAGTATTTT.

The chain links TRBV27 to TRBJ2-7; 10 bases are a match to TRBD2. The CDR3 is made up of 18 amino acids. Germline trimming cut 2 bases from V and 0 bases from J; bases unmatched to any gene: 10. The germline gives CDR1 MNHEY, CDR2 SMNVEV (reference sequence). The CDR3 protein is CASSLIPPSGGYSYEQYF. CDR3 bases: TGTGCCAGCAGTTTAATCCCCCCTAGCGGGGGATACTCCTACGAGCAGTACTTC.

The chain links TRBV27 to TRBJ2-1; TRBD2 aligns across 8 bases. CDR1 and CDR2 (germline): MNHEY, SMNVEV (reference sequence). This CDR3 spans 15 amino acids. The V gene end was trimmed by 8 bases and the J gene end by 7 bases; junction bases not matched to a gene: 13. Here the CDR3 DNA reads TGTGCCAGCGCTTCCGGGACTAGGTCTCAGAATGAGCAGTTCTTC. It codes for CASASGTRSQNEQFF.

The table lists this clone with a count of one. This chain uses TRBV7-9 with TRBJ1-5; 9 bases line up with TRBD1. The CDR3 consists of 11 residues. Germline CDR1 is SEHNR and CDR2 is FQNEAQ (reference sequence). V dropped 7 bases and J dropped 16; count of bases not matched to a gene: 8. The chain's CDR3 is CASTNGTGIHF. As DNA, the CDR3 is TGTGCCAGCACTAATGGGACAGGGATTCATTTT.

The J gene is TRBJ2-7, the V gene TRBV7-2; D is possibly TRBD2 (6 bases). CDR3 length equals 15 residues. Germline CDR1 and CDR2: SGHTA and FQGNSA. V gave up 6 bases and J gave up 0 bases, with 15 bases separating them. For the CDR3, the DNA is TGTGCCAGCAGACGCGGCAGGGACTTCTCCTACGAGCAGTACTTC. This sequence encodes CASRRGRDFSYEQYF. Combining the CDR3 with reference TRBV7-2 and TRBJ2-7 gives the whole variable domain GAGVSQSPSNKVTEKGKDVELRCDPISGHTALYWYRQSLGQGLEFLIYFQGNSAPDKSGLPSDRFSAERTGGSVSTLTIQRTQQEDSAVYLCASRRGRDFSYEQYFGPGTRLTVT.

The CDR3 bases are TGTGCTAGTGGTTTGAGTCAGGGCGCGCAGGAGACCCAGTACTTC. This sequence encodes CASGLSQGAQETQYF. The chain joins TRBV12-5 to TRBJ2-5, with a weak D call TRBD1 (5 bases). The CDR3 has 15 residues. Germline V gene lookup returns CDR1 LGHNT and CDR2 FRNRAP. V dropped 2 bases and J dropped 5 bases, with 15 bases sitting between them.

The V gene is TRBV29-1, the J gene TRBJ2-5; 12 bases are a match to TRBD1. The germline gives CDR1 SQVTM, CDR2 ANQGSEA. J lost 3 bases, V lost 4 bases, and 18 bases had no gene match. The CDR3 covers 19 residues. In DNA, the CDR3 is TGCAGCGTTGTAAACGAAGGGGGCTGGGACAGGGGGCGGGAAGAGACCCAGTACTTC. This sequence encodes CSVVNEGGWDRGREETQYF.

The chain links TRBV6-5 to TRBJ2-1; D ambiguous. The V gene lost 4 bases and the J gene lost 1 base, with 8 bases spanning the gap. This CDR3 spans 14 amino acids. The germline V gene encodes CDR1 MNHEY and CDR2 SVGAGI. DNA for the CDR3: TGTGCCAGCAGTTGCAACCTATCCTACAATGAGCAGTTCTTC. Translation gives CASSCNLSYNEQFF.

J is TRBJ1-5 and V is TRBV28; D is perhaps TRBD1 (5 bases). The CDR3 runs 15 residues. Germline loops: CDR1 MDHEN, CDR2 SYDVKM. The V end lost 6 bases, the J end lost 4 bases, and 16 bases lay between the germline ends. CDR3 amino acids: CASSWDSYTNQPQHF. DNA of the CDR3: TGTGCCAGCAGCTGGGACTCCTATACAAATCAGCCCCAGCATTTT.

The rearrangement joins TRBV9 to TRBJ2-2; 10 bases line up with TRBD1. Germline V CDR1 and CDR2: SGDLS, YYNGEE. V dropped 4 bases and J dropped 3; count of bases not matched to a gene: 9. The CDR3 consists of 17 residues. DNA of the CDR3: TGTGCCAGCAGCAGACCTCTGACAGGGGGCGACACCGGGGAGCTGTTTTTT. It yields the protein CASSRPLTGGDTGELFF.

CDR3 amino acids: CASSLSSLSGANVLTF. CDR3 in DNA: TGTGCCAGCAGTTTATCCTCACTCTCTGGGGCCAACGTCCTGACTTTC. The chain links TRBV27 to TRBJ2-6; D is undetermined. Germline CDR1 reads MNHEY; CDR2 reads SMNVEV (reference sequence). The CDR3 extends over 16 amino acids. Between the trimmed V and J ends, which lost 0 bases and 0 bases, there was a span of 6 bases.

The chain carries TRBV5-6 and TRBJ2-5; 12 nucleotides line up with TRBD2. The CDR3 totals 16 residues. After removal of 4 bases from V and 1 base from J, the junction contained 5 bases not matched to a gene. Looked up from germline, CDR1 is SGHDT and CDR2 is YYEEEE. This CDR3 reads CASSPGLAGTQETQYF. Here the CDR3 DNA reads TGTGCCAGCAGCCCCGGACTAGCGGGGACCCAAGAGACCCAGTACTTC.